The next 31 T cell receptor beta chains were all read from a single sample in a study of blood T cell repertoires in COVID-19. The method was immunoSEQ multiplex PCR; TCRdb's version includes in-frame clones alone and lacks a portion of them. The repertoire consists of 100,000 to 150,000 clones, with 88% occurring once and the leading ten covering less than 2%. The sequencing input was peripheral blood. All receptors derive from a human donor in a cohort sampled during active COVID-19.

This sequence joins TRBV15 and TRBJ2-1, with 9 bases identical to TRBD1. CDR3 length equals 17 residues. The V segment lost 1 base and the J segment 9 bases; nucleotides outside the gene matches: 13. From germline, CDR1 is LNHNV and CDR2 YYDKDF (reference sequence). The CDR3 spells CATSRVLHRGQWAEQFF. CDR3 sequence (DNA): TGTGCCACCAGCAGAGTTTTACACAGGGGGCAGTGGGCTGAGCAGTTCTTC.

V usage is TRBV5-1 and J usage is TRBJ2-5, with 10 nucleotides matching TRBD1. Germline CDR1 reads SGHRS; CDR2 reads YFSETQ. The CDR3 sequence is 15 residues long. V trimming: 4 bases; J trimming: 5 bases; junction bases outside the gene matches: 8. CDR3 DNA: TGCGCCAGCAGCCTCCTGACAGGGGGCGGGGAGACCCAGTACTTC. As protein: CASSLLTGGGETQYF.

The V gene is TRBV5-6, the J gene TRBJ1-2, with a weak D call TRBD1 (6 bases). V lost 4 bases and J 0 bases, leaving 16 bases between the germline ends. The CDR3 spans 16 residues. From germline, CDR1 is SGHDT and CDR2 YYEEEE. The DNA of the CDR3 is TGTGCCAGCAGCCCCAGTCAGGGGTGGGCTAACTATGGCTACACCTTC. It specifies CASSPSQGWANYGYTF.

The rearrangement joins TRBV7-9 to TRBJ2-7; 9 bases match TRBD1. The trim removed 2 bases at V and 7 bases at J, leaving 12 bases unmatched. The CDR3 has 16 residues. CDR1 SEHNR and CDR2 FQNEAQ come from the germline V gene (reference sequence). The CDR3 spells CASSLTPGQGGSEQYF. CDR3 DNA sequence: TGTGCCAGCAGCTTAACTCCGGGACAGGGAGGTTCGGAGCAGTACTTC.

This clone turned up a few times. V usage is TRBV6-2 or TRBV6-3 and J usage is TRBJ2-1; 8 bases match TRBD2. Trimming at V came to 6 bases and at J to 14 bases, leaving 6 bases not matched to a gene. Germline assignment: CDR1 MNHEY and CDR2 SVGEGT. The CDR3 is made up of 11 amino acids. DNA for the CDR3: TGTGCCAGCAGCCGGGAGGGGACGGAGTTCTTC. The encoded protein is CASSREGTEFF.

The chain uses TRBV30 and TRBJ1-3; no firm D call. The V gene's germline CDR1 is GTSNPN and CDR2 SVGIG (reference sequence). Deletions cut 0 bases from V and 0 bases from J, with 9 bases between. This CDR3 comprises 15 residues. CDR3 residues: CAWSVRTGSGNTIYF. The CDR3 nucleotides read TGTGCCTGGAGTGTACGAACGGGCTCTGGAAACACCATATATTTT.

The V gene is TRBV6-5, the J gene TRBJ2-1, with 7 bases matching TRBD1. This CDR3 has 13 amino acids. V shed 6 bases, J shed 9 bases, and the junction held 8 bases outside the gene matches. Germline V gives CDR1 MNHEY, CDR2 SVGAGI. In nucleotides, the CDR3 is TGTGCCAGCAGCCTCCTTGAGGGGGCTGAGCAGTTCTTC. Translated, it gives CASSLLEGAEQFF.

The CDR3 loop reads CAWSGDSLGYTF. The CDR3 nucleotides read TGTGCCTGGAGTGGGGACAGTCTAGGCTACACCTTC. J is TRBJ1-2 and V is TRBV30, with TRBD1 matching 7 bases. V lost 1 base, J lost 8 bases, and 4 bases stayed unmatched. The CDR3 runs to 12 residues. Germline V CDR1 and CDR2: GTSNPN, SVGIG (reference sequence).

V and J are TRBV6-5 and TRBJ2-3; no clear D. V was cut by 6 bases and J by 3 bases, with 10 bases left in between. CDR3 size: 13 residues. In germline, CDR1 is MNHEY, CDR2 SVGAGI. The CDR3 DNA reads TGTGCCAGCAGGACTCTAGTGACAGATACGCAGTATTTT. Translated: CASRTLVTDTQYF.

The CDR3, as DNA: TGTGCCAGCAGCTTAGCGGTTAGCGGGAGGAATGAGCAGTTCTTC. The encoded protein is CASSLAVSGRNEQFF. The V call is TRBV7-2, the J call TRBJ2-1; 10 bases align to TRBD2. V dropped 0 bases and J dropped 7; count of bases not matched to a gene: 3. Germline V lookup: CDR1 SGHTA, CDR2 FQGNSA. The CDR3 is made up of 15 amino acids.

This chain connects TRBV6-6 to TRBJ1-6; 11 bases agree with TRBD1. This CDR3 has 14 amino acids. Germline CDR1 is MNHNY and CDR2 is SVGAGI (reference sequence). V lost 5 bases, J lost 10 bases, and 4 bases stayed unmatched. The CDR3 is CASSMDRGLSPLHF. DNA for the CDR3: TGTGCCAGCAGTATGGACAGGGGGCTGTCACCCCTCCACTTT.

The rearrangement uses TRBV2 and TRBJ2-5, with TRBD2 as a possible D gene (7 bases). The CDR3 loop spans 16 amino acids. CDR1 and CDR2 (germline): SNHLY, FYNNEI. This CDR3 reads CAQDSEGGLRGETQYF. Written as DNA, the CDR3 is TGTGCGCAGGACTCCGAGGGGGGGCTCCGAGGAGAGACCCAGTACTTC.

The genes are TRBV29-1 and TRBJ1-1, with 7 bases matching TRBD1. Germline V gives CDR1 SQVTM, CDR2 ANQGSEA. The CDR3 is 14 residues long. The V segment lost 3 bases and the J segment 0 bases; nucleotides outside the gene matches: 4. The DNA for the CDR3 is TGCAGCGTTGACTCGACAGGGCTGAACACTGAAGCTTTCTTT. The encoded protein is CSVDSTGLNTEAFF.

This rearrangement joins TRBV28 to TRBJ2-5; TRBD2 matches 10 bases. The CDR3 spans 16 residues. With V trimmed by 6 bases and J by 1 base, 8 bases remained unmatched. Germline V gene data show CDR1 as MDHEN and CDR2 as SYDVKM. In DNA, the CDR3 is TGTGCCAGCAGCCCGGGACTAGCGTCCCTCCAAGAGACCCAGTACTTC. Its translation: CASSPGLASLQETQYF.

The CDR3 DNA reads as TGTGCCAGCAGCCCTCCCCCGACAGGGGGCCTCGAGGAGACCCAGTACTTC. It specifies CASSPPPTGGLEETQYF. The rearrangement joins TRBV6-2 or TRBV6-3 to TRBJ2-5; 10 bases map to TRBD1. This CDR3 is 17 amino acids long. After removal of 6 bases from V and 5 bases from J, the junction contained 15 bases not matched to a gene. Germline V lookup: CDR1 MNHEY, CDR2 SVGEGT.

As concerns this clone: This CDR3 is also generated by other DNA sequences in the sample. The rearrangement links TRBV11-2 to TRBJ2-7; D call uncertain. With 4 bases removed from V and 2 bases from J, the gap between germline ends came to 3 bases. CDR1 and CDR2 (germline): SGHAT, FQNNGV. This CDR3 is 11 amino acids long. The CDR3 nucleotides read TGTGCCAGCAGCTCTACCTACGAGCAGTACTTC. Translating it yields CASSSTYEQYF.

The V gene is TRBV13, the J gene TRBJ1-4, with D unclear. Germline CDR1 PRHDT, CDR2 FYEKMQ (reference sequence). Trimming removed 4 bases from V and 0 bases from J, with 3 bases in between. This CDR3 region has 13 residues. The CDR3 protein is CASSSSTNEKLFF. DNA of the CDR3: TGTGCCAGCAGCTCCTCAACTAATGAAAAACTGTTTTTT.

This clone was seen only a few times. The V and J genes are TRBV7-9 and TRBJ2-7, with D tentatively TRBD2 (7 bases). The CDR3 extends over 16 amino acids. CDR1 SEHNR and CDR2 FQNEAQ come from the germline V gene (reference sequence). The V end was cut by 1 base, the J end by 0 bases, with 13 bases between. The CDR3: CASSLVGGGFSYEQYF. The CDR3 DNA sequence: TGTGCCAGCAGCTTAGTGGGCGGGGGCTTCTCCTACGAGCAGTACTTC.

This sequence joins TRBV19 and TRBJ2-1; tentatively, D is TRBD1 (6 bases). The CDR3 length is 12 residues. The germline V and J ends were trimmed by 4 bases and 10 bases, with 11 bases remaining between them. The germline V gene has CDR1 LNHDA and CDR2 SQIVND (reference sequence). CDR3 amino acids: CASSTYGGEQFF. The CDR3 DNA sequence: TGTGCCAGTAGTACCTATGGGGGCGAGCAGTTCTTC.

The chain uses TRBV18 and TRBJ2-3; D call uncertain. Between the trimmed V and J ends, which lost 3 bases and 0 bases, there was a span of 13 bases. The CDR3 is 16 residues long. CDR1 is KGHSH, CDR2 LQKENI, per germline. The DNA of the CDR3 is TGTGCCAGCTCACCCTCCGGTATCCGGAGCACAGATACGCAGTATTTT. Translation gives CASSPSGIRSTDTQYF.

The chain employs TRBV27 and TRBJ2-2; 7 bases map to TRBD2. The length of the CDR3 is 14 residues. Germline V lookup: CDR1 MNHEY, CDR2 SMNVEV (reference sequence). Losses at the gene ends were 5 bases for V and 6 bases for J; bases not matched to a gene: 6. CDR3 residues: CASSERLAPGELFF. The CDR3 region has the DNA TGTGCCAGCAGTGAGAGACTAGCCCCCGGGGAGCTGTTTTTT.

This sequence joins TRBV29-1 and TRBJ2-1; 7 bases fit TRBD1. The germline gives CDR1 SQVTM, CDR2 ANQGSEA. This CDR3 spans 20 amino acids. Trimming took 4 bases from V and 9 from J; bases not matched to a gene: 30. CDR3 DNA: TGCAGCGTTGTTGAACTAGGCATGGAAAATTTAGGCAGGGGGTTCACTGAGCAGTTCTTC. Amino acid sequence: CSVVELGMENLGRGFTEQFF.

The V call is TRBV6-5, the J call TRBJ2-2; 7 bases are shared with TRBD1. This CDR3 has 15 amino acids. Per the germline V gene, CDR1 is MNHEY and CDR2 is SVGAGI. J was trimmed by 6 bases and V by 5 bases; bases with no gene match: 9. The CDR3, as DNA: TGTGCCAGCAGTAACAGACAGGGTTTGCCCGGGGAGCTGTTTTTT. Residues: CASSNRQGLPGELFF.

The chain couples TRBV19 to TRBJ2-1; 12 nucleotides line up with TRBD2. Germline V CDR1 and CDR2: LNHDA, SQIVND (reference sequence). J gave up 6 bases and V 7 bases, and 10 bases lay outside the gene matches. This CDR3 comprises 16 residues. The CDR3 is CASTHRASGRANEQFF. The CDR3 nucleotides read TGTGCCAGTACCCATAGAGCTAGCGGGAGGGCCAATGAGCAGTTCTTC.

The chain is built from TRBV9 and TRBJ1-4; possibly TRBD1 for D (5 bases). Trimming stripped 4 bases from V and 2 bases from J, with 18 bases between. From germline, CDR1 is SGDLS and CDR2 YYNGEE. The length of the CDR3 is 17 residues. CDR3: CASSPTGVGGTNEKLFF. As DNA, the CDR3 is TGTGCCAGCAGCCCAACGGGGGTGGGGGGGACTAATGAAAAACTGTTTTTT.

This clone was observed once. J is TRBJ1-6 and V is TRBV7-9; D gene ambiguous. V lost 3 bases to trimming and J lost 6 bases, with 12 bases between them. The CDR3 consists of 15 residues. Germline CDR1 and CDR2: SEHNR and FQNEAQ (reference sequence). The CDR3 sequence is CASSLDRDGNSPLHF. CDR3 nucleotide sequence: TGTGCCAGCAGCTTGGACCGGGATGGTAATTCACCCCTCCACTTT. The full variable domain, with the rest looked up from reference TRBV7-9 and TRBJ1-6, is DTGVSQNPRHKITKRGQNVTFRCDPISEHNRLYWYRQTLGQGPEFLTYFQNEAQLEKSRLLSDRFSAERPKGSFSTLEIQRTEQGDSAMYLCASSLDRDGNSPLHFGNGTRLTVT.

This sequence joins TRBV5-1 and TRBJ2-1; 8 bases agree with TRBD2. Germline V gives CDR1 SGHRS, CDR2 YFSETQ. V lost 1 base, J lost 7 bases, and 10 bases stayed unmatched. The CDR3 extends over 16 amino acids. CDR3 region: CASSLSSGRYGNEQFF. CDR3 bases: TGCGCCAGCAGCTTGTCGAGCGGGAGATATGGGAATGAGCAGTTCTTC.

The chain employs TRBV2 and TRBJ1-1; D ambiguous. V shed 1 base and J shed 5 bases, with 8 bases lying between them. CDR3 length: 13 amino acids. Germline V gives CDR1 SNHLY, CDR2 FYNNEI. CDR3 protein: CASSEERRTEAFF. The CDR3 nucleotides are TGTGCCAGCAGTGAAGAACGCAGAACTGAAGCTTTCTTT.

The gene calls are TRBV25-1 and TRBJ2-1; TRBD2 agrees at 8 bases. The CDR3 is made up of 15 amino acids. V shed 2 bases, J shed 12 bases, and the junction held 12 bases outside the gene matches. Per germline, CDR1 MGHDK and CDR2 SYGVNS. In DNA form, the CDR3 reads TGTGCCAGCAGTGAAGGCCTAGCGGGCCGGCGGAGGCAGTTCTTC. As protein: CASSEGLAGRRRQFF.

The chain combines TRBV18 with TRBJ2-7, with 11 bases matching TRBD1. Germline V gene sequence: CDR1 KGHSH, CDR2 LQKENI. V lost 9 bases and J lost 4; bases outside the gene matches: 2. The CDR3 extends over 12 amino acids. The CDR3 here is CASGQGAYEQYF. DNA of the CDR3: TGTGCCAGTGGACAGGGGGCATACGAGCAGTACTTC. The full variable domain, with the rest looked up from reference TRBV18 and TRBJ2-7, is NAGVMQNPRHLVRRRGQEARLRCSPMKGHSHVYWYRQLPEEGLKFMVYLQKENIIDESGMPKERFSAEFPKEGPSILRIQQVVRGDSAAYFCASGQGAYEQYFGPGTRLTVT.

The chain links TRBV4-2 to TRBJ2-7, with TRBD1 matching 9 bases. This CDR3 spans 16 amino acids. CDR1 is LGHNA and CDR2 is YNFKEQ in the germline V gene. The trim removed 4 bases at V and 8 bases at J, leaving 15 bases unmatched. The CDR3 bases are TGTGCCAGCAGCCTCACGGTCGGGGACAGGGCTAGTCAGCAGTACTTC. Its protein product is CASSLTVGDRASQQYF.